This T cell receptor beta chain was recorded in a study of OX40 agonist ivuxolimab in advanced cancers. Study-level background: Head and neck, renal cell, melanoma or hepatocellular carcinoma were the cancers that dose-escalation patients had. Partial responses were achieved by three patients, of whom one had hepatocellular carcinoma and two had cutaneous melanoma. Those enrolled were roughly 80% male, with a mean age of around 60 years and ages from roughly 20 to 90.

General study findings and limits: CD8+ T cells were the subset that, on average, had more expanded clones than CD4+.

The table came from immunoSEQ multiplex PCR; TCRdb's copy has only in-frame clones and leaves some out. The profile shows around 30,000 clones, over 85% of them singletons. With respect to this clone: Its antigen is undetermined.

The CDR3 has 19 residues. The germline V gene has CDR1 MDHEN and CDR2 SYDVKM. J gave up 0 bases and V 3 bases, and 8 bases lay outside the gene matches. This clonotype originated in an adult with an advanced solid tumor such as melanoma, head and neck, liver or kidney cancer. The sample in question was CD4+ or CD8+ T cells sorted from blood, obtained in a trial of the OX40 agonist ivuxolimab. J is TRBJ2-6 and V is TRBV28; 10 nucleotides align to TRBD1. In DNA form, the CDR3 reads TGTGCCAGCAGTTTCCCAAGGACAGGGGGGACCTCTGGGGCCAACGTCCTGACTTTC. Its protein product is CASSFPRTGGTSGANVLTF.